The 15 T cell receptor beta chains below were found in one sample sequenced in a study of cytomegalovirus exposure and HLA in healthy donors. PCR amplification relied on 60 Vbeta primers (plus 13 Jbeta primers). Sequencing used immunoSEQ multiplex PCR; TCRdb keeps in-frame clones, though not all of them. The sample yields some 80,000 clones, 78% seen once. Sequenced input: PBMCs. Receptor source: a man younger than 30 in good health and CMV-seropositive.

J is TRBJ2-1 and V is TRBV4-2; 10 bases map to TRBD2. The CDR3 totals 15 residues. The V segment lost 2 bases and the J segment 6 bases; nucleotides outside the gene matches: 4. Germline V lookup: CDR1 LGHNA, CDR2 YNFKEQ. The CDR3 reads CASSQPSGSFNEQFF. The DNA of the CDR3 is TGTGCCAGCAGCCAACCTAGCGGGAGCTTCAATGAGCAGTTCTTC.

V is TRBV10-3 and J is TRBJ2-7; 8 nucleotides line up with TRBD2. CDR1 is ENHRY and CDR2 is SYGVKD in the germline V gene. The CDR3 contains 12 residues. Germline trimming cut 11 bases from V and 3 bases from J; bases unmatched to any gene: 6. The CDR3 DNA reads as TGTGCCGTTGGACTAGCCGGCTACGAGCAGTACTTC. As protein: CAVGLAGYEQYF.

J is TRBJ2-1 and V is TRBV9; TRBD2 matches 7 bases. Germline V lookup: CDR1 SGDLS, CDR2 YYNGEE. The CDR3 totals 15 residues. J lost 7 bases, V lost 1 base, and 8 bases had no gene match. The CDR3 DNA sequence: TGTGCCAGCAGCGTATTCGGGGGAGCGGGGAATGAGCAGTTCTTC. Its protein is CASSVFGGAGNEQFF.

The chain combines TRBV9 with TRBJ2-3, with D unresolved. V was cut by 4 bases and J by 10 bases, with 7 bases left in between. The CDR3 is made up of 10 amino acids. Germline assignment: CDR1 SGDLS and CDR2 YYNGEE. The CDR3 nucleotides are TGTGCCAGCAGCCCCCCTGCGCAGTATTTT. Its protein is CASSPPAQYF.

The rearrangement links TRBV7-4 to TRBJ1-5; D gene uncertain. This CDR3 is built from 15 residues. CDR1 and CDR2 (germline): SGHVT, SQSDAQ. The V end was cut by 5 bases, the J end by 0 bases, with 11 bases between. As DNA, the CDR3 is TGTGCCAGCAGCGGACTCCCGATTAGCAATCAGCCCCAGCATTTT. It yields the protein CASSGLPISNQPQHF.

The chain couples TRBV2 to TRBJ1-1; 9 positions agree with TRBD1. V was pared by 3 bases and J by 3 bases, with 5 bases of the junction left unmatched. The CDR3 sequence is 15 residues long. The germline V gene has CDR1 SNHLY and CDR2 FYNNEI. DNA for the CDR3: TGTGCCAGCAGTGACCCACAGGGGGCATACACTGAAGCTTTCTTT. Residues: CASSDPQGAYTEAFF. Complete variable domain (other parts from reference TRBV2 and TRBJ1-1): EPEVTQTPSHQVTQMGQEVILRCVPISNHLYFYWYRQILGQKVEFLVSFYNNEISEKSEIFDDQFSVERPDGSNFTLKIRSTKLEDSAMYFCASSDPQGAYTEAFFGQGTRLTVV.

This rearrangement joins TRBV18 to TRBJ1-1, with D perhaps TRBD1 (5 bases). This CDR3 region has 15 residues. Germline CDR1 reads KGHSH; CDR2 reads LQKENI. Deletions cut 6 bases from V and 6 bases from J, with 20 bases between. CDR3 DNA sequence: TGTGCCAGCTCGCCAACGGAAGGGGTACTCTCTGAAGCTTTCTTT. It yields the protein CASSPTEGVLSEAFF.

The chain has TRBV6-6 and TRBJ1-5; D is unclear. The CDR3 contains 15 residues. CDR1 is MNHNY and CDR2 is SVGAGI in the germline V gene (reference sequence). The V end lost 2 bases, the J end lost 5 bases, and 13 bases lay between the germline ends. The CDR3 protein is CASSYGLQPHQPQHF. CDR3 DNA sequence: TGTGCCAGCAGTTACGGGCTACAGCCCCATCAGCCCCAGCATTTT.

The J gene is TRBJ1-2, the V gene TRBV6-1; D ambiguous. The V end was cut by 9 bases, the J end by 0 bases, with 11 bases between. Germline V CDR1 and CDR2: MNHNS, SASEGT. This CDR3 comprises 13 residues. CDR3 DNA: TGTGCCAGAAGGACGGACTCTAACTATGGCTACACCTTC. Amino acid sequence: CARRTDSNYGYTF.

This clone came up once. This chain uses TRBV7-3 with TRBJ2-7, with TRBD2 matching 7 bases. The CDR3 runs to 13 residues. The ends lost 3 bases at V and 6 bases at J; junction bases unmatched: 5. From germline, CDR1 is SGHTA and CDR2 FQGTGA. The CDR3 region is CASSLRGGAEQYF. The CDR3 DNA follows: TGTGCCAGCAGCTTGCGGGGAGGGGCCGAGCAGTACTTC.

This rearrangement joins TRBV4-1 to TRBJ2-3; 7 nucleotides line up with TRBD1. The V gene's germline CDR1 is MGHRA and CDR2 YSYEKL. This CDR3 spans 16 amino acids. Germline trimming cut 4 bases from V and 0 bases from J; bases unmatched to any gene: 7. CDR3 nucleotide sequence: TGCGCCAGCAGCCTCCGGACAGGAACTAGCACAGATACGCAGTATTTT. The encoded protein is CASSLRTGTSTDTQYF.

V is TRBV10-3 and J is TRBJ2-1; D possibly corresponds to TRBD2 (6 bases). V gave up 6 bases and J gave up 0 bases, with 27 bases separating them. Per germline, CDR1 ENHRY and CDR2 SYGVKD. The CDR3 has 20 residues. The chain's CDR3 is CAISSSGTSRIKSSYNEQFF. DNA for the CDR3: TGTGCCATCAGCAGCTCCGGGACTTCCAGAATAAAAAGCTCCTACAATGAGCAGTTCTTC.

The chain links TRBV6-5 to TRBJ2-1; the D gene is possibly TRBD2 (6 bases). Germline CDR1 is MNHEY and CDR2 is SVGAGI. The CDR3 covers 13 residues. Trimming removed 0 bases at V and 10 bases at J, with 10 bases between. CDR3 sequence reads: CASSYSPSGEQFF. For the CDR3, the DNA is TGTGCCAGCAGTTACTCGCCAAGCGGGGAGCAGTTCTTC.

The rearrangement joins TRBV10-1 to TRBJ2-5; a possible D gene is TRBD1 (6 bases). The CDR3 contains 17 residues. Germline V CDR1 and CDR2: WNHNN, SYGVQD (reference sequence). The V end was cut by 2 bases, the J end by 4 bases, with 20 bases between. The CDR3 sequence is CASSEGRQVPQLETQYF. CDR3 nucleotide sequence: TGCGCCAGCAGTGAGGGGAGACAGGTCCCCCAACTAGAGACCCAGTACTTC.

The genes are TRBV6-5 and TRBJ2-3, with 7 bases identical to TRBD2. This CDR3 has 14 amino acids. Germline CDR1 MNHEY, CDR2 SVGAGI. Trimming at V came to 4 bases and at J to 6 bases, leaving 7 bases not matched to a gene. The CDR3 is CASSWGLTLDTQYF. CDR3 DNA sequence: TGTGCCAGCAGTTGGGGACTAACCCTGGATACGCAGTATTTT.